This TCR beta chain was sequenced during a study of blood T cell repertoires in COVID-19 (dated by TCRdb to 2018 to 2021). Background for the entire study: Samples covering the acute and convalescent phases of COVID-19 were provided by collaborators in the United States, Italy and Spain. Subjects who had been exposed to COVID-19, were actively infected with it, or had recovered from it provided the deeply sampled blood TCRbeta repertoires that made up the dataset. A de-identified subject ID, COVID-19 status, age in years and sex were almost always included in the sample metadata. HLA class I and class II types, where available, came from metadata supplied by the sample provider rather than from assay-based typing. The repertoires were released in a freely available public database meant as a resource for research on the immune response to SARS-CoV-2. The material from the prospective study consisted of cDNA or gDNA derived from T cells, B-cell-depleted T cells, or PBMCs. Samples were obtained from the ongoing ImmuneRACE study (first 160 participants) and from 1,200 or so subjects provided by 6 global collaborators. The paper's findings and limits, for the study overall: The quantity of clinical and demographic metadata differed by source and by participant and was supplied without curation.

Comments on this clone: The antigen it binds to is not known. No base quality information exists; no much larger clone differs at one position.

At one collaborating source in Seattle, patients were enrolled during active infection and were followed longitudinally through the course of disease. Each collaborating institution followed its own protocols to collect whole blood in K2EDTA tubes. For TCRbeta analysis, collaborator samples were shipped as frozen whole blood, as isolated PBMCs, or as DNA extracted from either sample type. The immunoSEQ Assay, a bias-controlled multiplex PCR, was used to amplify TCRbeta CDR3 regions from genomic DNA. Per the original workflow: The number of nucleated cells in each sample was estimated from the amplification of reference gene primers within the assay. Sequence reads were collapsed and filtered to measure the absolute abundance of every unique TCRbeta CDR3 rearrangement. For each sample, productive Simpson clonality was calculated as the square root of Simpson's diversity index over productive rearrangements. TCRdb holds this immuneACCESS table with in-frame rearrangements only. Some clones are missing; in checked studies, unresolved V genes explain under half, and the rest has no known cause. D and trimming come from the DNA, and the V and J calls and clone size come from that table. This sample lists about 190,000 clones; 70% to 90% were detected once. The ten top clones hold 6.5% to 7.5% of the sample.

This receptor was taken from a man at least 80 years old with COVID-19, enrolled during active disease. The sample consisted of peripheral blood.

The CDR3 protein is CASSPQESRGVGAFF. In nucleotides, the sequence is TGTGCCAGCTCACCACAGGAGTCTCGGGGGGTTGGAGCTTTCTTT. The V and J genes are TRBV18 and TRBJ1-1; TRBD1 is a possible D gene, resting on 5 matching bases. CDR1 is given as KGHSH and CDR2 as LQKENI, both from the germline V gene. Inclusive of the bounding cysteine and phenylalanine, the CDR3 is 15 residues long. The entry retains the CDR3 DNA only, 45 bases that are in frame from base 1. A distance of 19 bases separates the germline ends of V and J, which lose 1 base and 10 bases respectively.